Here is one T cell receptor beta chain with its context. As yet, its antigen is unknown. The entry originates in a study of cytomegalovirus exposure and HLA in healthy donors. Study outcomes and limitations: In a later analysis, compared with equally common non-associated chains, HLA-associated beta chains were more expanded.

This PCR relied on a set of 60 Vbeta primers and 13 Jbeta primers. Generated by immunoSEQ multiplex PCR, the TCRdb table keeps only in-frame clones and is missing some. The sample has fewer than 200,000 clones, 82% seen once. Germline V lookup: CDR1 SGHTA, CDR2 FQGNSA. After removal of 5 bases from V and 5 bases from J, the junction contained 4 bases not matched to a gene. This CDR3 has 13 amino acids. The TCR comes from a man in his fifties in good health and CMV-seropositive. What was sequenced was PBMCs. The gene calls are TRBV7-2 and TRBJ2-5; TRBD1 matches at 8 bases. The CDR3 region is CASSRTGRETQYF. Written as DNA, the CDR3 is TGTGCCAGCAGCCGGACAGGGCGGGAGACCCAGTACTTC.